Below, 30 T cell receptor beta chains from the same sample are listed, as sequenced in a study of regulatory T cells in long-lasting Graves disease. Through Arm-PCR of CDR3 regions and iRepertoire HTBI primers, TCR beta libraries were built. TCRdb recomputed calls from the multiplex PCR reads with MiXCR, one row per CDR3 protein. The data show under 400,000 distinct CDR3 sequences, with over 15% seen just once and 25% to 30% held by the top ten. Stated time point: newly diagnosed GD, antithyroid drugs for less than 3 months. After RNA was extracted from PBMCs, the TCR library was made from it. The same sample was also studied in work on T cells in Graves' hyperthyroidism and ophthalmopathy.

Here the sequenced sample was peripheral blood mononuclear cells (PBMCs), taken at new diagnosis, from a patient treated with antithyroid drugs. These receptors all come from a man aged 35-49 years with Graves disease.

The CDR3 spells CASRPILTGLSPLHF. In nucleotides, the CDR3 is TGTGCCAGCAGACCCATCCTCACCGGGCTTTCACCCCTCCACTTT. The chain joins TRBV27 to TRBJ1-6, with unresolved D. V was clipped by 6 bases and J by 9 bases, with 18 bases between them. The CDR3 is 15 amino acids. Germline V gene data show CDR1 as MNHEY and CDR2 as SMNVEV (reference sequence).

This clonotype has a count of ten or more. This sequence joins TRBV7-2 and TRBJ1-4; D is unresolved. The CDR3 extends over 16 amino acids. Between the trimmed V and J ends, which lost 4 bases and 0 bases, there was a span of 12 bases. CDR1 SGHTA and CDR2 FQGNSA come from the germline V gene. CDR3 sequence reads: CASSSYNGATNEKLFF. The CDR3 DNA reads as TGTGCCAGCAGCTCGTACAACGGGGCAACTAATGAAAAACTGTTTTTT.

CDR3 residues: CASSYREGSSYNEQFF. The CDR3, as DNA: TGTGCCAGCAGCTACCGGGAAGGGAGCTCCTACAATGAGCAGTTCTTC. V and J are TRBV7-9 and TRBJ2-1; possibly TRBD2 for D (5 bases). This CDR3 spans 16 amino acids. Trimming took 4 bases from V and 0 from J, leaving 13 bases between them. Germline values: CDR1 SEHNR, CDR2 FQNEAQ (reference sequence).

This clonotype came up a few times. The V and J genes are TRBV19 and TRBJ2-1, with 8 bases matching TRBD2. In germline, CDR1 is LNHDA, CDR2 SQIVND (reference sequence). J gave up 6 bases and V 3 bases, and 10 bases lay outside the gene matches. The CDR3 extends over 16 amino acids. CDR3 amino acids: CASSIGSRGELNEQFF. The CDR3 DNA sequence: TGTGCCAGTAGTATTGGTTCGCGGGGGGAACTCAATGAGCAGTTCTTC. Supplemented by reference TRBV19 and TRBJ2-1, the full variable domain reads DGGITQSPKYLFRKEGQNVTLSCEQNLNHDAMYWYRQDPGQGLRLIYYSQIVNDFQKGDIAEGYSVSREKKESFPLTVTSAQKNPTAFYLCASSIGSRGELNEQFFGPGTRLTVL.

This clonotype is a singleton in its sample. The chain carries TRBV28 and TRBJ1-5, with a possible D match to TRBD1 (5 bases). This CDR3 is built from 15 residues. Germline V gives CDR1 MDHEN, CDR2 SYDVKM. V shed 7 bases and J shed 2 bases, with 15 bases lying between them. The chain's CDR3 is CASKGVGGGNQPQHF. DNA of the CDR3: TGTGCCAGCAAGGGAGTTGGGGGAGGCAATCAGCCCCAGCATTTT.

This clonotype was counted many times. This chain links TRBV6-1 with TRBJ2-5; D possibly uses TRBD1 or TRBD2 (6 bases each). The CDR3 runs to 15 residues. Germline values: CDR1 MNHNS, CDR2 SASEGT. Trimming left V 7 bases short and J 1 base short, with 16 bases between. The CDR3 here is CASTSDGGGQETQYF. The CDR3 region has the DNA TGTGCCAGCACCAGCGATGGAGGGGGCCAAGAGACCCAGTACTTC.

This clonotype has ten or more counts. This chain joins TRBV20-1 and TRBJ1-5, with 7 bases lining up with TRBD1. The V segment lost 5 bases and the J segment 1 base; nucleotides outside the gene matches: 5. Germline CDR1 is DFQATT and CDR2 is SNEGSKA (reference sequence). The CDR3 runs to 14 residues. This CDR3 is CSAYRGVSNQPQHF. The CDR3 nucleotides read TGCAGTGCTTACAGGGGAGTAAGCAATCAGCCCCAGCATTTT.

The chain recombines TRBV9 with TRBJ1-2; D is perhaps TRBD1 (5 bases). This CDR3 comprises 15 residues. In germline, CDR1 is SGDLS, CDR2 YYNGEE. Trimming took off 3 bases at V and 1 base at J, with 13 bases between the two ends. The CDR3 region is CASSGPREGNYGYTF. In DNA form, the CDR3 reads TGTGCCAGCAGCGGACCCAGGGAGGGTAACTATGGCTACACCTTC.

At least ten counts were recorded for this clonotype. The CDR3 sequence: CASSNGGARETQYF. The DNA of the CDR3 is TGTGCCAGCAGCAATGGGGGGGCCCGGGAGACCCAGTACTTC. The chain combines TRBV7-8 with TRBJ2-5; weak D call: TRBD2 (7 bases). Trimming left V 5 bases short and J 5 bases short, with 15 bases between. The length of the CDR3 is 14 residues. Germline V gene sequence: CDR1 SGHVS, CDR2 FQNEAQ.

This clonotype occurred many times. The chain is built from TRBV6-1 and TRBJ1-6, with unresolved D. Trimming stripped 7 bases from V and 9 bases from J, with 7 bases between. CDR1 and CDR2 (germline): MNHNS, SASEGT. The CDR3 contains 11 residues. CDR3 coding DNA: TGTGCCAGCACGGGGATTTCACCCCTCCACTTT. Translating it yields CASTGISPLHF.

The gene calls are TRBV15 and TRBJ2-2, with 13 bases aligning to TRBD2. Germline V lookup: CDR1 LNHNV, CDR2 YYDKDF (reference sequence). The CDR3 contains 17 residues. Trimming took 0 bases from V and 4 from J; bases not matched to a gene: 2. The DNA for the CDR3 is TGTGCCACCAGCAGAGAACTAGCGGGGGGGCCCACCGGGGAGCTGTTTTTT. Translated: CATSRELAGGPTGELFF.

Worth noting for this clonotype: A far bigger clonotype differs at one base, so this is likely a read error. CDR3 sequence reads: CASSLVPQETQFF. In nucleotides, the CDR3 is TGTGCCAGCAGCTTGGTGCCTCAAGAGACCCAGTTCTTC. This rearrangement joins TRBV7-3 to TRBJ2-1, with no clear D. Per germline, CDR1 SGHTA and CDR2 FQGTGA. V shed 3 bases and J shed 13 bases, with 16 bases lying between them. The CDR3 has 13 residues.

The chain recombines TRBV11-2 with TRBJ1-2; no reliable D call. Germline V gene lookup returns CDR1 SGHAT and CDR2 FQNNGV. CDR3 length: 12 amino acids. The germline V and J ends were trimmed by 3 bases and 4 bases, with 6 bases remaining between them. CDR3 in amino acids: CASSLDRYGYTF. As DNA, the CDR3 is TGTGCCAGCAGCTTGGACCGCTATGGCTACACCTTC.

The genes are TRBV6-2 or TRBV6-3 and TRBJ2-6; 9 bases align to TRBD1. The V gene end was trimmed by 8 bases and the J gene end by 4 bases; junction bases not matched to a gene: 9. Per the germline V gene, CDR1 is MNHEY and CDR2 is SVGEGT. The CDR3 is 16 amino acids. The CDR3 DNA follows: TGTGCCAGCCGGGACAGGGTTTTGTTCGGGGCCAACGTCCTGACTTTC. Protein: CASRDRVLFGANVLTF.

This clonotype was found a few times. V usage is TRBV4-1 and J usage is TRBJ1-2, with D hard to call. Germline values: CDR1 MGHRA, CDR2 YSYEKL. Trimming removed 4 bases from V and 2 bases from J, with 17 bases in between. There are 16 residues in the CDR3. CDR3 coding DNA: TGCGCCAGCAGCCTGACGGGAACACACGACAACTATGGCTACACCTTC. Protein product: CASSLTGTHDNYGYTF.

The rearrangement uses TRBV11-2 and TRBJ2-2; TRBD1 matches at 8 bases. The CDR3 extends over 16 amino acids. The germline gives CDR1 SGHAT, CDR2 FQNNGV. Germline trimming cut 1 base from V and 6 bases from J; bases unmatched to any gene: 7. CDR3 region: CASSLAPRGRAGELFF. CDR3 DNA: TGTGCCAGCAGCTTAGCCCCCAGGGGGCGAGCCGGGGAGCTGTTTTTT.

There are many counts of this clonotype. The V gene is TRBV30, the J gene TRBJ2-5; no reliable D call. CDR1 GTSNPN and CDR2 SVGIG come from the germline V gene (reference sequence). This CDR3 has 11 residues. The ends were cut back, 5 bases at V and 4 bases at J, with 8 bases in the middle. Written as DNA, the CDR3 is TGTGCCTGGGGAGTGGCAGAGACCCAGTACTTC. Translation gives CAWGVAETQYF.

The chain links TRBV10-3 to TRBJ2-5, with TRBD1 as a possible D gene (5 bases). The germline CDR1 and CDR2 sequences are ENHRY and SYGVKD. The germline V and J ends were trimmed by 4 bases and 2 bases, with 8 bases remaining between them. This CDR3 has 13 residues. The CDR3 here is CAISAQGQETQYF. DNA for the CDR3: TGTGCCATCAGTGCCCAGGGACAAGAGACCCAGTACTTC.

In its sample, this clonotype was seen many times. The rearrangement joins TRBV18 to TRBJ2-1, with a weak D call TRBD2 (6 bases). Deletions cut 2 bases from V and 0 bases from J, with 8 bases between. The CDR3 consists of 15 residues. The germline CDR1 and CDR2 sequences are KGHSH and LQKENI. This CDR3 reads CASSPGGTSYNEQFF. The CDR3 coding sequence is TGTGCCAGCTCACCAGGGGGGACCTCCTACAATGAGCAGTTCTTC.

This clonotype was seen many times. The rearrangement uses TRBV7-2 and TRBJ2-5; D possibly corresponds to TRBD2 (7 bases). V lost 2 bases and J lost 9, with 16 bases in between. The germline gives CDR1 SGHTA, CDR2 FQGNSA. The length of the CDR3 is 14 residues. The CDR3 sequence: CASSLLSGGRSQYF. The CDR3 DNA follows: TGTGCCAGCAGCTTACTGTCCGGGGGGCGGTCCCAGTACTTC.

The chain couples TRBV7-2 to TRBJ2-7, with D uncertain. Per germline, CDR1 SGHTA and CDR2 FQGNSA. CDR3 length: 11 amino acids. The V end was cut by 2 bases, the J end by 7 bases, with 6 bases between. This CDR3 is CASSLYWEQYF. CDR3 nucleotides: TGTGCCAGCAGCTTATACTGGGAGCAGTACTTC.

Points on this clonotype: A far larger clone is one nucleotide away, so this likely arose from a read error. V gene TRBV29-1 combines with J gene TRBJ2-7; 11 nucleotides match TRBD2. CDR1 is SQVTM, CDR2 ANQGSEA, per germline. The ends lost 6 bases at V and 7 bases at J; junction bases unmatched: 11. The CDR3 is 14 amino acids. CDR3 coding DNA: TGCAGCGTGGCACCGCTAGCGGGGGGTAATGAGCAGTACTTC. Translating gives CSVAPLAGGNEQYF.

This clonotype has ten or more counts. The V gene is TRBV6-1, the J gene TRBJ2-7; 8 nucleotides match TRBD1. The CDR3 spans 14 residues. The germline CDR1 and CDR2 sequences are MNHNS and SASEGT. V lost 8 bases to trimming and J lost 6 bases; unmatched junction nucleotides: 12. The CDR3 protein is CASGRDRGGSEQYF. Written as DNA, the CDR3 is TGTGCCAGCGGCAGAGACAGGGGAGGCTCCGAGCAGTACTTC.

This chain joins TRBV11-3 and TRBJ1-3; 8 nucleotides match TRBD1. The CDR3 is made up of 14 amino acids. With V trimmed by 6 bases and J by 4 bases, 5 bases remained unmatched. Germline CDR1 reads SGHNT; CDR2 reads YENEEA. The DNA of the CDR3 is TGTGCCAGCAGTCAAGACAGGGGAGGAAACACCATATATTTT. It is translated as CASSQDRGGNTIYF.

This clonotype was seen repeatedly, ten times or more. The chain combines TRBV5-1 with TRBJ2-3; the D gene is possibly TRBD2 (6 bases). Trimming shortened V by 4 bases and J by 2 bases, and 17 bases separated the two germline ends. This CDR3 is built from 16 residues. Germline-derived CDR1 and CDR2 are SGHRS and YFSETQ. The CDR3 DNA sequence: TGCGCCAGCAGCCCGGGACTGTTCGGTGACACAGATACGCAGTATTTT. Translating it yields CASSPGLFGDTDTQYF.

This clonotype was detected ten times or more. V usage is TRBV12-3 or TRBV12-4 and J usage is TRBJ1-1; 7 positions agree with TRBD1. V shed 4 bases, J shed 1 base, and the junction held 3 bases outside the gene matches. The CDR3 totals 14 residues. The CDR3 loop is CASSSTGRNTEAFF. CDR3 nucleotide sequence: TGTGCCAGCAGTTCGACAGGGAGGAACACTGAAGCTTTCTTT.

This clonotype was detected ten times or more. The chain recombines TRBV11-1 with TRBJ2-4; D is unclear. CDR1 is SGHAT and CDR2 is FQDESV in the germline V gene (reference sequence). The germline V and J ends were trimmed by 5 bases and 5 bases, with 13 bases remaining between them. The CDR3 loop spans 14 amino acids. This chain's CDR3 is CASSPWSDQNIQYF. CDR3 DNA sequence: TGTGCCAGCAGCCCCTGGTCGGACCAAAACATTCAGTACTTC.

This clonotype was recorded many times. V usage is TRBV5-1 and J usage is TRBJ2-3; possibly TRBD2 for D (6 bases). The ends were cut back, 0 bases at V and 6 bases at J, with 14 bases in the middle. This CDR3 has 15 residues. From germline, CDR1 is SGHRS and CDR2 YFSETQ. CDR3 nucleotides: TGCGCCAGCAGCTTGGGTCCTGCGGGGAGGGATACGCAGTATTTT. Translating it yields CASSLGPAGRDTQYF.

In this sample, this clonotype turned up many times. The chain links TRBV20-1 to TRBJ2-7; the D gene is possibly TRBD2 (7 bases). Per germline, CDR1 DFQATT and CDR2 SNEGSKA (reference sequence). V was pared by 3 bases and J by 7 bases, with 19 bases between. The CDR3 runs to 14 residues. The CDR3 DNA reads TGCAGTGCTAGCACTCGACTAGCAACAGGGGAGCAGTACTTC. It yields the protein CSASTRLATGEQYF.

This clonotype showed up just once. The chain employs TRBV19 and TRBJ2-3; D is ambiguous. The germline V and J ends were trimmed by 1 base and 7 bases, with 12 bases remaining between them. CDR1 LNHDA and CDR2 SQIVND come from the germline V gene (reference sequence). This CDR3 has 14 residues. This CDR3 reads CASSIGLERYTQYF. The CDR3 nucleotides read TGTGCCAGTAGTATAGGGCTAGAGAGATATACGCAGTATTTT. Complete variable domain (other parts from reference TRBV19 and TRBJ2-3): DGGITQSPKYLFRKEGQNVTLSCEQNLNHDAMYWYRQDPGQGLRLIYYSQIVNDFQKGDIAEGYSVSREKKESFPLTVTSAQKNPTAFYLCASSIGLERYTQYFGPGTRLTVL.